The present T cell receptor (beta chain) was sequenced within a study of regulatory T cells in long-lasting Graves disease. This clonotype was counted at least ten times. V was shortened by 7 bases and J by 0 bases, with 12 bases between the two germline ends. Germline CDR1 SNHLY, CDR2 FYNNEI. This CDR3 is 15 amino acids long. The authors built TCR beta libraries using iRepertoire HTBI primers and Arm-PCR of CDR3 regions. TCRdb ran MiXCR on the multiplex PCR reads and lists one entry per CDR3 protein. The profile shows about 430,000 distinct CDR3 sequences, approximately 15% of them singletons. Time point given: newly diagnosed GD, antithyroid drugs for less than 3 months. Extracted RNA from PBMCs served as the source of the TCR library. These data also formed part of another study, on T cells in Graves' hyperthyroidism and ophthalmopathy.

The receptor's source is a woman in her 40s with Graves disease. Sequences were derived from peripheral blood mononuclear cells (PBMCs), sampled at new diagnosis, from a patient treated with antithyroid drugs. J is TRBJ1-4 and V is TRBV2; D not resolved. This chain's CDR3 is CASKETTTTNEKLFF. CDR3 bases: TGTGCCAGCAAAGAGACGACGACAACTAATGAAAAACTGTTTTTT.